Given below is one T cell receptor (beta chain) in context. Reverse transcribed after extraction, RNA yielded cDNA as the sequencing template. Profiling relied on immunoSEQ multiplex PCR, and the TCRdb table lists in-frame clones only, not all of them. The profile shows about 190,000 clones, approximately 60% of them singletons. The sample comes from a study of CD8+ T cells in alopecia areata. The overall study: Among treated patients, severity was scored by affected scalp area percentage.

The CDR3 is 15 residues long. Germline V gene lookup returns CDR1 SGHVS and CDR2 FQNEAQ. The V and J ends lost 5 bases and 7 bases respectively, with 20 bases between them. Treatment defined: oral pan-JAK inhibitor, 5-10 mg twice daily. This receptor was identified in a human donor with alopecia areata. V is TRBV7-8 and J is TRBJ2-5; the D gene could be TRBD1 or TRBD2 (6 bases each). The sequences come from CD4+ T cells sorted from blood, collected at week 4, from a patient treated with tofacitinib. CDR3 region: CASSSRDTTGGTQYF. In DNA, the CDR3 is TGTGCCAGCAGCAGCCGGGACACAACCGGGGGGACCCAGTACTTC. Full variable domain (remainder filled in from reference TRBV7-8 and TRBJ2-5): GAGVSQSPRYKVAKRGQDVALRCDPISGHVSLFWYQQALGQGPEFLTYFQNEAQLDKSGLPSDRFFAERPEGSVSTLKIQRTQQEDSAVYLCASSSRDTTGGTQYFGPGTRLLVL.